This T cell receptor (beta chain) came from a study of cytomegalovirus exposure and HLA in healthy donors. CDR1 is SGHNT, CDR2 YYREEE, per germline (reference sequence). This CDR3 is built from 13 residues. V was trimmed by 4 bases and J by 2 bases, leaving 9 bases between them. PCR was performed using 60 Vbeta and 13 Jbeta primers. This table comes from immunoSEQ multiplex PCR, and its TCRdb copy is limited to in-frame clones, with some not included. The repertoire holds under 200,000 clones, with around 72% as singletons. About this clone: Its antigen remains unknown.

General study points: In an earlier analysis, most TCR beta V segments were productive about 87% or about 30% of the time. The study found most TCR sequences rare, yet found some public TCRs in many donors.

Sequenced input: PBMCs. The origin of this receptor is a man aged 45-60 years in good health and CMV-seronegative. The chain has TRBV5-4 and TRBJ2-5, with D possibly matching TRBD1 (5 bases). CDR3 coding DNA: TGTGCCAGCAGCGCCGACAGACAAGAGACCCAGTACTTC. Translation gives CASSADRQETQYF. The complete variable domain, with remaining parts taken from reference TRBV5-4 and TRBJ2-5, reads ETGVTQSPTHLIKTRGQQVTLRCSSQSGHNTVSWYQQALGQGPQFIFQYYREEENGRGNFPPRFSGLQFPNYSSELNVNALELDDSALYLCASSADRQETQYFGPGTRLLVL.